The entry below describes one T cell receptor beta chain. This CDR3 contains 15 residues. The germline V gene encodes CDR1 MNHNY and CDR2 SVGAGI (reference sequence). The trim removed 4 bases at V and 2 bases at J, leaving 2 bases unmatched. Authors' analysis steps: Amplification from reference gene primers served as the basis for estimated nucleated cell counts. TCRdb's table, derived via immunoSEQ multiplex PCR, lists solely in-frame clones and lacks some. D and trimming come from the DNA, and the V and J calls and clone size come from that table. The table shows 150,000 to 200,000 clones, with 80% to 95% occurring only once. The sample belongs to a study of blood T cell repertoires in COVID-19. Study-wide context: The United States, Italy and Spain provided the acute and convalescent COVID-19 samples. From T cells, B-cell-depleted T cells, or PBMCs came the material, which was cDNA or gDNA.

Sequencing input: peripheral blood. This rearrangement joins TRBV6-6 to TRBJ2-1; TRBD1 matches 10 bases. The TCR sequence derives from a woman aged 45-60 years with acute or convalescent COVID-19. DNA of the CDR3: TGTGCCAGCAGTTGGGACAGGGGCACCTACAATGAGCAGTTCTTC. Translated, it gives CASSWDRGTYNEQFF.